A selection of T cell receptor beta chains follows, all from one sample in a study of shared clonotypes between healthy human individuals. Sequencing was performed with immunoSEQ multiplex PCR; in TCRdb, only in-frame clones are kept and a portion is missing. This table holds 1.5 million to 2.5 million clones, roughly 95% found once. The sequenced sample was naive CD8+ T cells sorted from blood. The receptors stem from a man between 18 and 29 years old in good health. Both conserved end residues are part of each CDR3. The D gene is left open where the match is weak. Clone size is stated in some rows and not others, as once, few, many or a class when expanded.

TRBV27	-	-	TRBJ2-7	TGTGCCAGCAGTCCCGGGCCTACCTACGAGCAGTACTTC	CASSPGPTYEQYF
TRBV7-2	-	-	TRBJ1-5	TGTGCCAGCAGCTTAGGGCTCGCTCCAAATCAGCCCCAGCATTTT	CASSLGLAPNQPQHF
TRBV7-9	TRBD2	-	TRBJ2-2	TGTGCCAGCAGCTATAGCGGGGGGCCCACCGGGGAGCTGTTTTTT	CASSYSGGPTGELFF
TRBV5-5	-	-	TRBJ2-3	TGTGCCAGCAGCTTGAAATCCACTAGCACAGATACGCAGTATTTT	CASSLKSTSTDTQYF
TRBV9	-	-	TRBJ1-2	TGTGCCAGCAGCGGCCGGGACGGATACTATGGCTACACCTTC	CASSGRDGYYGYTF
TRBV27	-	-	TRBJ2-1	TGTGCCAGCAGCCAGACAGGTGTAGTGAGCGATGAGCAGTTCTTC	CASSQTGVVSDEQFF
TRBV7-9	TRBD2	-	TRBJ2-1	TGTGCCAGCAGCTTAGTGGGGACTAGCGGGGTCAATGAGCAGTTCTTC	CASSLVGTSGVNEQFF
TRBV28	TRBD2	-	TRBJ2-7	TGTGCCAGCAGTTTAGATCATAGCGGGAGGAATTCCTACGAGCAGTACTTC	CASSLDHSGRNSYEQYF
TRBV2	-	-	TRBJ1-2	TGTGCCAGCAGTGAAGGGGGGGGGCCCGACTATGGCTACACCTTC	CASSEGGGPDYGYTF
TRBV27	TRBD1	-	TRBJ2-3	TGTGCCAGCAGTTTCCTCGGACAGGGAGGACCCACAGATACGCAGTATTTT	CASSFLGQGGPTDTQYF
TRBV29-1	-	-	TRBJ2-1	TGCAGCGTTGACAGGGGCAATGAGCAGTTCTTC	CSVDRGNEQFF
TRBV14	TRBD2	-	TRBJ2-2	TGTGCCAGCAGCCAAGACTTACTAGCGGGAGGAATCGGGACCGGGGAGCTGTTTTTT	CASSQDLLAGGIGTGELFF
TRBV4-1	TRBD1	-	TRBJ2-7	TGCGCCAGCAGCCAGAATCCCGGGACAGACTACGAGCAGTACTTC	CASSQNPGTDYEQYF
TRBV9	-	once	TRBJ2-7	TGTGCCAGCAGCGTAGGTGGGGGAAGTGAGCAGTACTTC	CASSVGGGSEQYF
TRBV6-6	-	-	TRBJ2-5	TGTGCCAGCACCGCGGGGCTAGCGTGGGACGAGACCCAGTACTTC	CASTAGLAWDETQYF
TRBV29-1	TRBD1	few	TRBJ1-1	TGCAGCGTTGGACAGGGAGTCGACACTGAAGCTTTCTTT	CSVGQGVDTEAFF
TRBV4-1	-	-	TRBJ2-2	TGCGCCAGCAGCCAAGTTAGGGGGGCCGGGGAGCTGTTTTTT	CASSQVRGAGELFF
TRBV27	-	-	TRBJ2-1	TGTGCCAGCAGTTTATTGGGATTGCCCCTAATCAATGAGCAGTTCTTC	CASSLLGLPLINEQFF
TRBV5-1	TRBD1	-	TRBJ1-1	TGCGCCAGCAGCTCAAGGACAGGGGCGAACACTGAAGCTTTCTTT	CASSSRTGANTEAFF
TRBV7-6	-	-	TRBJ1-1	TGTGCCAGCAGCCTTGCCCGGGACGCAAAGACTGAAGCTTTCTTT	CASSLARDAKTEAFF
TRBV25-1	TRBD1	-	TRBJ2-7	TGTGCCAGCAGCCAAGGGACAGGGGGCGGTTTCGAGCAGTACTTC	CASSQGTGGGFEQYF
TRBV6-1	TRBD1	-	TRBJ1-5	TGTGCCAGCAGTGAAGCAGGGGGCCATCAGCCCCAGCATTTT	CASSEAGGHQPQHF
TRBV5-6	-	-	TRBJ1-6	TGTGCCAGCAGCTTGGACCGACAGCTCGATAATTCACCCCTCCACTTT	CASSLDRQLDNSPLHF
TRBV5-6	-	-	TRBJ1-2	TGTGCCAGCAGCTCGATAGGGACTCAAGGGAACTATGGCTACACCTTC	CASSSIGTQGNYGYTF
TRBV20-1	-	once	TRBJ1-5	TGCAGTGCTAGAGATGCAGGCCCCCAGCATTTT	CSARDAGPQHF
TRBV6-5	-	-	TRBJ1-6	TGTGCCAGCAGTTACTCAACAGGTTCTAATTCACCCCTCCACTTT	CASSYSTGSNSPLHF
TRBV7-8	-	-	TRBJ2-7	TGTGCCAGCAGCTTAGTTTTCACGGACTACGAGCAGTACTTC	CASSLVFTDYEQYF
TRBV7-9	-	-	TRBJ1-2	TGTGCCAGCAGCTTAGCAGCCGGGGTGGGCGGCTACACCTTC	CASSLAAGVGGYTF
TRBV4-3	TRBD1	-	TRBJ2-7	TGCGCCAGCAGCCAAGATGTGGGGGCAGGGGGCCACCGTCAGTACTTC	CASSQDVGAGGHRQYF
TRBV9	-	-	TRBJ1-5	TGTGCCAGCAGCGTAGCGCCGAATAGCAATCAGCCCCAGCATTTT	CASSVAPNSNQPQHF
TRBV1	-	-	TRBJ2-2	TGCACCAGCAGCCAAGGATCTAGCGGGAGGGACACCGGGGAGCTGTTTTTT	CTSSQGSSGRDTGELFF
TRBV27	TRBD2	-	TRBJ2-1	TGTGCCAGCAGCCCCATAAATTTCCCACCAGGGAGGGGTTTGTATGAGCAGTTCTTC	CASSPINFPPGRGLYEQFF
TRBV7-3	TRBD2	-	TRBJ2-1	TGTGCCAGCAGCCAACTAGCGGGGGGGCTGAATGAGCAGTTCTTC	CASSQLAGGLNEQFF
TRBV4-1	TRBD1	-	TRBJ1-4	TGCGCCAGCAGCTATTCCGGGACAGGGCGGGAAGGAACTAATGAAAAACTGTTTTTT	CASSYSGTGREGTNEKLFF
TRBV28	-	-	TRBJ2-5	TGTGCCAGCAGTTCTATAGCGGAGGCGGCACAAGAGACCCAGTACTTC	CASSSIAEAAQETQYF
TRBV28	-	-	TRBJ1-3	TGTGCCAGCAGTTCCTCGACGGGGGGAAACACCATATATTTT	CASSSSTGGNTIYF
TRBV2	-	-	TRBJ2-3	TGTGCCAGCAGTGAATGGACCTCCAGCACAGATACGCAGTATTTT	CASSEWTSSTDTQYF
TRBV19	TRBD1	-	TRBJ1-1	TGTGCCAGTAGTAGGGGACAGTATGTGAACACTGAAGCTTTCTTT	CASSRGQYVNTEAFF
TRBV25-1	TRBD2	-	TRBJ2-3	TGTGCCAGCAGTGACCCCACTAGCGGGGGGGCACTAGATACGCAGTATTTT	CASSDPTSGGALDTQYF
TRBV4-3	-	-	TRBJ2-7	TGCGCCAGCAGCCCGACTGAAAGGCCCACGGACGAGCAGTACTTC	CASSPTERPTDEQYF
TRBV6-6	-	-	TRBJ1-2	TGTGCCAGCACCCAGAGCGGGGTAACCAATGAAAATGGCTACACCTTC	CASTQSGVTNENGYTF
TRBV7-9	TRBD1	-	TRBJ2-7	TGTGCCAGCAGCTCGAGACAGGGGGCATACGAGCAGTACTTC	CASSSRQGAYEQYF